This paragraph covers one T cell receptor beta chain sequence. In the PCR, 60 Vbeta and 13 Jbeta primers were used. TCRdb's table, derived via immunoSEQ multiplex PCR, lists solely in-frame clones and lacks some. In the table there are a few hundred thousand clones, nearly 95% of which are singletons. This CDR3 is 16 amino acids long. V lost 1 base and J lost 2; bases outside the gene matches: 6. CDR1 is LGHNA and CDR2 is YNFKEQ in the germline V gene. This entry belongs to a study of cytomegalovirus exposure and HLA in healthy donors. V is TRBV4-2 and J is TRBJ2-7, with 9 bases fitting TRBD1. Input material: PBMCs. The clonotype originates from a girl aged 2 to 10 in good health and CMV-seronegative. CDR3 bases: TGTGCCAGCAGCCAAGCGGCGAGACAGGGGGCCTACGAGCAGTACTTC. Protein: CASSQAARQGAYEQYF.